This is a list of T cell receptor beta chains from one sample in a study of blood T cell repertoires in COVID-19. TCRdb's copy holds only in-frame clones and misses some; the assay was immunoSEQ multiplex PCR. The repertoire includes a few hundred thousand clones, about 85% of them detected once, and 15% to 20% sits in the top ten. The material sequenced was PBMCs or T cells enriched from blood (not recorded which). The receptor set was obtained from a man between 35 and 55 years old who had recovered from COVID-19. Each CDR3 is given with its conserved first and last residue. Each record gives: V gene, J gene, clone size, D gene, CDR3 DNA, CDR3 protein. D genes are given only for firm matches. Clone size is shown for a subset of rows, as once, few, many or a class of expanded clone.

V gene: TRBV5-5; J gene: TRBJ1-3; clone size: -; D gene: -; CDR3 DNA: TGTGCCAGCAGAGGGGGATCTGGGGGAAACACCATATATTTT; CDR3 protein: CASRGGSGGNTIYF
V gene: TRBV11-2; J gene: TRBJ1-5; clone size: -; D gene: TRBD1; CDR3 DNA: TGTGCCAGCAGCCCTCAGGGGGCCGGTGAGCCCCAGCATTTT; CDR3 protein: CASSPQGAGEPQHF
V gene: TRBV24-1; J gene: TRBJ1-1; clone size: -; D gene: -; CDR3 DNA: TGTGCCATACAACCCAGGGATAGCACTGAAGCTTTCTTT; CDR3 protein: CAIQPRDSTEAFF
V gene: TRBV7-9; J gene: TRBJ1-1; clone size: -; D gene: -; CDR3 DNA: TGTGCCAGCAGCTTCCCAGCGAACAGGCCCAACACTGAAGCTTTCTTT; CDR3 protein: CASSFPANRPNTEAFF
V gene: TRBV19; J gene: TRBJ2-7; clone size: -; D gene: -; CDR3 DNA: TGTGCCAGTAACCACAGGGTAGGCTCCTACGAGCAGTACTTC; CDR3 protein: CASNHRVGSYEQYF
V gene: TRBV7-9; J gene: TRBJ2-3; clone size: -; D gene: TRBD1; CDR3 DNA: TGTGCCAGCAGCTCCAGACAGGGGAGCACAGATACGCAGTATTTT; CDR3 protein: CASSSRQGSTDTQYF
V gene: TRBV28; J gene: TRBJ2-1; clone size: -; D gene: TRBD2; CDR3 DNA: TGTGCCAGCAGGAACAGTCTTCGGGAGGAGTTCTTC; CDR3 protein: CASRNSLREEFF
V gene: TRBV5-4; J gene: TRBJ2-7; clone size: -; D gene: TRBD1; CDR3 DNA: TGTGCCAGCAGCCTGCATTTAGGGGACAGGGGAACCTACGAGCAGTACTTC; CDR3 protein: CASSLHLGDRGTYEQYF
V gene: TRBV7-9; J gene: TRBJ2-7; clone size: -; D gene: TRBD2; CDR3 DNA: TGTGCCAGCAGCTCAGCGACTAGCGGGATCGTCGAGCAGTACTTC; CDR3 protein: CASSSATSGIVEQYF
V gene: TRBV14; J gene: TRBJ2-3; clone size: -; D gene: -; CDR3 DNA: TGTGCCAGCAGCCGAGGGGGGGAAGTGGCAGATACGCAGTATTTT; CDR3 protein: CASSRGGEVADTQYF
V gene: TRBV28; J gene: TRBJ1-2; clone size: -; D gene: TRBD1; CDR3 DNA: TGTGCCAGCATCCCGGGGACAGATTATAACTATGGCTACACCTTC; CDR3 protein: CASIPGTDYNYGYTF
V gene: TRBV3-1/TRBV3-2; J gene: TRBJ2-5; clone size: -; D gene: -; CDR3 DNA: TGTGCCAGCAGCCAAGATTGGGCTAGCGAGACCCAGTACTTC; CDR3 protein: CASSQDWASETQYF
V gene: TRBV5-8; J gene: TRBJ1-5; clone size: -; D gene: -; CDR3 DNA: TGTGCCAGCAGCCCGTTGGGGCAGAGCAATCAGCCCCAGCATTTT; CDR3 protein: CASSPLGQSNQPQHF
V gene: TRBV2; J gene: TRBJ1-2; clone size: -; D gene: -; CDR3 DNA: TGTGCCAGCCACAGGATCACTAACTATGGCTACACCTTC; CDR3 protein: CASHRITNYGYTF
V gene: TRBV7-9; J gene: TRBJ1-6; clone size: once; D gene: -; CDR3 DNA: TGTGCCAGCAGCTCCGGACAGCCCAATTCACCCCTCCACTTT; CDR3 protein: CASSSGQPNSPLHF
V gene: TRBV18; J gene: TRBJ1-2; clone size: -; D gene: TRBD1; CDR3 DNA: TGTGCCAGCTCATCTACCGGGACAGTCAATCCTAACTATGGCTACACCTTC; CDR3 protein: CASSSTGTVNPNYGYTF
V gene: TRBV6-2/TRBV6-3; J gene: TRBJ2-1; clone size: -; D gene: TRBD2; CDR3 DNA: TGTGCCAGCAGTTCCTTGGGAGGGAGCAACGAGCAGTTCTTC; CDR3 protein: CASSSLGGSNEQFF
V gene: TRBV5-1; J gene: TRBJ2-1; clone size: -; D gene: -; CDR3 DNA: TGCGCCAGCAGCTTGGCCGGGTCGGCCTACAATGAGCAGTTCTTC; CDR3 protein: CASSLAGSAYNEQFF
V gene: TRBV18; J gene: TRBJ1-2; clone size: -; D gene: -; CDR3 DNA: TGTGCCAGCTCACCCCCCACATACAGGGATGGCTACACCTTC; CDR3 protein: CASSPPTYRDGYTF
V gene: TRBV19; J gene: TRBJ2-7; clone size: -; D gene: -; CDR3 DNA: TGTGCCAGTAGTATCAGGTCAGGGGCAAGCGAGCAGTACTTC; CDR3 protein: CASSIRSGASEQYF
V gene: TRBV6-1; J gene: TRBJ2-3; clone size: -; D gene: TRBD1; CDR3 DNA: TGTGCCAGCAGTGATCGTGCAGGGGGAAGCACAGATACGCAGTATTTT; CDR3 protein: CASSDRAGGSTDTQYF
V gene: TRBV27; J gene: TRBJ2-7; clone size: -; D gene: -; CDR3 DNA: TGTGCCAGCAGTTTAGGGGCCGAGCAGTACTTC; CDR3 protein: CASSLGAEQYF
V gene: TRBV4-3; J gene: TRBJ2-2; clone size: -; D gene: TRBD1; CDR3 DNA: TGCGCCAGCAGCCAGGACAGGGTTACCGGGGAGCTGTTTTTT; CDR3 protein: CASSQDRVTGELFF
V gene: TRBV5-1; J gene: TRBJ2-7; clone size: -; D gene: -; CDR3 DNA: TGCGCCAGCAGCTTGGCAGTAAACTCCTACGAGCAGTACTTC; CDR3 protein: CASSLAVNSYEQYF
V gene: TRBV4-3; J gene: TRBJ2-1; clone size: -; D gene: TRBD2; CDR3 DNA: TGCGCCAGCAGCCAAGTCATAGCGGGCAACAATGAGCAGTTCTTC; CDR3 protein: CASSQVIAGNNEQFF
V gene: TRBV20-1; J gene: TRBJ1-1; clone size: -; D gene: TRBD1; CDR3 DNA: TGCAGTGCTTCGACAGGGACTGAAGCTTTCTTT; CDR3 protein: CSASTGTEAFF
V gene: TRBV10-1; J gene: TRBJ2-3; clone size: -; D gene: -; CDR3 DNA: TGCGCCAGCAGTGAGGAGCGGTACACAGATACGCAGTATTTT; CDR3 protein: CASSEERYTDTQYF
V gene: TRBV30; J gene: TRBJ1-1; clone size: -; D gene: -; CDR3 DNA: TGTGCCTGGAGTGTAACACAGAACACTGAAGCTTTCTTT; CDR3 protein: CAWSVTQNTEAFF
V gene: TRBV11-2; J gene: TRBJ1-1; clone size: -; D gene: -; CDR3 DNA: TGTGCCAGCAGCTTATCCTGGGCGAACACTGAAGCTTTCTTT; CDR3 protein: CASSLSWANTEAFF
V gene: TRBV19; J gene: TRBJ1-3; clone size: -; D gene: -; CDR3 DNA: TGTGCCAGTACCTTCCGGGACAATTACGGAAACACCATATATTTT; CDR3 protein: CASTFRDNYGNTIYF
V gene: TRBV5-8; J gene: TRBJ1-4; clone size: few; D gene: -; CDR3 DNA: TGTGCCAGCAGCTTGTGGACAGTTAACGAAAAACTGTTTTTT; CDR3 protein: CASSLWTVNEKLFF
V gene: TRBV7-3; J gene: TRBJ2-3; clone size: -; D gene: -; CDR3 DNA: TGTGCCAGCAGCTTAACTAGCGACTTTACAGATACGCAGTATTTT; CDR3 protein: CASSLTSDFTDTQYF
V gene: TRBV11-3; J gene: TRBJ2-7; clone size: -; D gene: TRBD1; CDR3 DNA: TGTGCCAGCAGCGCCGGGACAGGGGGCTCCCACGAGCAGTACTTC; CDR3 protein: CASSAGTGGSHEQYF
V gene: TRBV29-1; J gene: TRBJ1-2; clone size: -; D gene: -; CDR3 DNA: TGCAGCGTTGAACCCACTGACTATGGCTACACCTTC; CDR3 protein: CSVEPTDYGYTF
V gene: TRBV10-3; J gene: TRBJ1-5; clone size: -; D gene: -; CDR3 DNA: TGTGCCATCAGTGATTACAGTAGCAATCAGCCCCAGCATTTT; CDR3 protein: CAISDYSSNQPQHF
V gene: TRBV29-1; J gene: TRBJ2-5; clone size: -; D gene: TRBD1; CDR3 DNA: TGCAGCGTCCGTGTCCTAGGGGGCGCGGAGACCCAGTACTTC; CDR3 protein: CSVRVLGGAETQYF
V gene: TRBV7-6; J gene: TRBJ2-1; clone size: few; D gene: TRBD2; CDR3 DNA: TGTGCCAGCAGCTCCGGGACTAGCGGGAAAGAGCAGTTCTTC; CDR3 protein: CASSSGTSGKEQFF
V gene: TRBV6-5; J gene: TRBJ1-6; clone size: -; D gene: -; CDR3 DNA: TGTGCCAGCAGTTACAAAGCCGGTTCACCCCTCCACTTT; CDR3 protein: CASSYKAGSPLHF
V gene: TRBV28; J gene: TRBJ2-7; clone size: -; D gene: -; CDR3 DNA: TGTGCCACCCTAAAGTGGTCCTACGAGCAGTACTTC; CDR3 protein: CATLKWSYEQYF
V gene: TRBV7-6; J gene: TRBJ2-7; clone size: -; D gene: -; CDR3 DNA: TGTGCCAGCAGCTTAGTTTTGGGGCGGCCCTACGAGCAGTACTTC; CDR3 protein: CASSLVLGRPYEQYF
V gene: TRBV5-4; J gene: TRBJ2-7; clone size: -; D gene: -; CDR3 DNA: TGTGCCAGCAGCTCGAGCGGGCGTAGCTCCTACGAGCAGTACTTC; CDR3 protein: CASSSSGRSSYEQYF
V gene: TRBV9; J gene: TRBJ2-3; clone size: -; D gene: TRBD2; CDR3 DNA: TGTGCCAGCAGCGTAGCGGGAGGGGCAGATACGCAGTATTTT; CDR3 protein: CASSVAGGADTQYF
V gene: TRBV27; J gene: TRBJ2-5; clone size: -; D gene: TRBD1; CDR3 DNA: TGTGCCAGCAGTTTGGGGACAGGGGCTCGAGAGACCCAGTACTTC; CDR3 protein: CASSLGTGARETQYF
V gene: TRBV29-1; J gene: TRBJ2-2; clone size: -; D gene: -; CDR3 DNA: TGCAGCGGGAGACCGAACACCGGGGAGCTGTTTTTT; CDR3 protein: CSGRPNTGELFF
V gene: TRBV15; J gene: TRBJ1-5; clone size: -; D gene: -; CDR3 DNA: TGTGCCACCAGCTCCAATTACAGGGATAGCAATCAGCCCCAGCATTTT; CDR3 protein: CATSSNYRDSNQPQHF
V gene: TRBV2; J gene: TRBJ2-7; clone size: -; D gene: TRBD1; CDR3 DNA: TGTGCCAGCAGCCCAGGGGGCGGATCCTACGAGCAGTACTTC; CDR3 protein: CASSPGGGSYEQYF
V gene: TRBV6-2/TRBV6-3; J gene: TRBJ2-2; clone size: -; D gene: TRBD2; CDR3 DNA: TGTGCCAGCAGTCCCCCACGGACTAGCGGGAGCCGGGACACCGGGGAGCTGTTTTTT; CDR3 protein: CASSPPRTSGSRDTGELFF
V gene: TRBV7-9; J gene: TRBJ2-2; clone size: -; D gene: -; CDR3 DNA: TGTGCCAGCAGCCTGCCTAGAGGGAGACGCAGCACCGGGGAGCTGTTTTTT; CDR3 protein: CASSLPRGRRSTGELFF
V gene: TRBV7-9; J gene: TRBJ2-5; clone size: -; D gene: TRBD2; CDR3 DNA: TGTGCCAGCAGCTTAGGTCTAGCGGGAGTAGAGACCCAGTACTTC; CDR3 protein: CASSLGLAGVETQYF
V gene: TRBV4-1; J gene: TRBJ2-7; clone size: -; D gene: TRBD1; CDR3 DNA: TGCGCCAGCAGCCAAGTTTTCGGACAGGGGGCCTACGAGCAGTACTTC; CDR3 protein: CASSQVFGQGAYEQYF
V gene: TRBV7-2; J gene: TRBJ2-2; clone size: few; D gene: TRBD2; CDR3 DNA: TGTGCCAGCAGCTTAGAGGGGACTACATCAACCGGGGAGCTGTTTTTT; CDR3 protein: CASSLEGTTSTGELFF